This entry features one T cell receptor beta chain sequence. Its antigen remains unidentified. The investigators split CD4+ cells into a CD45RA+ naive subset and a CD45RA-negative memory subset. The data stem from a study of shared clonotypes between healthy human individuals. Overall study findings and caveats: A generally larger estimated richness was seen in naive subsets than in memory subsets.

Each cell subset's genomic DNA was divided evenly among several immunoSEQ plates. Data came from immunoSEQ multiplex PCR; TCRdb stores just in-frame clones and leaves some out. The repertoire holds a few million clones, approximately 93% seen once, with 0.39% in the top ten. The CDR3 runs 14 residues. With 1 base removed from V and 4 bases from J, the gap between germline ends came to 10 bases. The germline V gene encodes CDR1 LNHNV and CDR2 YYDKDF (reference sequence). Sequenced: naive CD4+ T cells from PBMCs. Specified subset: CD45RA+ positively selected. The TCR was taken from a young man in good health. Some clones in this sample may be carry-over from other donors' samples. The rearrangement joins TRBV15 to TRBJ1-2, with a tentative D call TRBD1 (6 bases). CDR3 nucleotide sequence: TGTGCCACCAGCAGAGTGACAGGAGTCTATGGCTACACCTTC. Translation gives CATSRVTGVYGYTF.